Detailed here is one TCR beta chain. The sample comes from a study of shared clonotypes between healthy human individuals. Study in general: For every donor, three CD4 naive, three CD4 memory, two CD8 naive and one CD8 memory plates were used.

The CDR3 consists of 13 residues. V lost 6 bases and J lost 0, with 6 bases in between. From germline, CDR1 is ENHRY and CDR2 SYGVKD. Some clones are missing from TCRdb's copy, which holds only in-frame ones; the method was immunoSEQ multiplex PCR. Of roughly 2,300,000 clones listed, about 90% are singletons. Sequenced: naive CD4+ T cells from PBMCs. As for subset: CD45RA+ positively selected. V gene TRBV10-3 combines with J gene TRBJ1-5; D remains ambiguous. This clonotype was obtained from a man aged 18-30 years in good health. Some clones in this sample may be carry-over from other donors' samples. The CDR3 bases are TGTGCCATCAGACAGAATAGCAATCAGCCCCAGCATTTT. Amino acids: CAIRQNSNQPQHF.